This T cell receptor beta chain was recovered during a study of blood T cell repertoires in COVID-19. Study overall: COVID-19 samples, acute and convalescent, were from the United States, Italy and Spain.

Per the authors' pipeline: From reference gene primer amplification, estimates of nucleated cell counts were derived. Generated by immunoSEQ multiplex PCR, the TCRdb table keeps only in-frame clones and is missing some. V, J and clone size were drawn from that table, and D and trimming were deduced from the DNA. The table includes about 93,000 clones, around four fifths detected once. This clone was recorded a few times. Deletions cut 7 bases from V and 0 bases from J, with 10 bases between. Germline CDR1 and CDR2: MNHEY and SMNVEV (reference sequence). CDR3 length: 13 amino acids. Material: peripheral blood. The receptor's source is a human donor in a cohort sampled during active COVID-19. The V gene is TRBV27, the J gene TRBJ2-7, with D perhaps TRBD2 (6 bases). The CDR3, as DNA: TGTGCCAGCATGGGGGGAGCCTCCTACGAGCAGTACTTC. Its translation: CASMGGASYEQYF.